This is a list of T cell receptor beta chains from one sample in a study of blood T cells in healthy people across ages. One entry per CDR3 protein results from TCRdb running MiXCR on the 5' RACE reads. The sample yields approximately 780,000 distinct CDR3 sequences, about a quarter seen once. Another study also made use of these data, one on T cells of mothers and their children.

Sequencing input: blood. The receptors were sampled from a boy between 10 and 17 years old in good health. The conserved cysteine and the conserved F or W are not part of the CDR3 here. D genes are given only for firm matches. Only part of the rows carry a size: once, few, many, or a class if the clone is expanded.

v_gene	j_gene	abundance	d_gene	CDR3aa
TRBV11-2	TRBJ2-7	.	TRBD1	ASREIRDRGRLYEQY
TRBV6-2/TRBV6-3	TRBJ1-2	few	.	ASSWTWYYGYT
TRBV29-1	TRBJ1-1	few	.	SVCPSSNTEAF
TRBV10-1	TRBJ2-7	few	TRBD1	ASSEGQGIYYEQY
TRBV5-4	TRBJ1-1	.	.	ASSLPRETEAF
TRBV15	TRBJ1-5	few	.	ATSRGPTGGVVNNQPQH
TRBV2	TRBJ2-5	.	.	ASTQRSQETQY
TRBV12-3/TRBV12-4	.	.	TRBD1	ASRNDRGLGTQY
TRBV3-1	TRBJ2-7	.	TRBD1	ASSQRDRAYEQY
TRBV29-1	TRBJ2-5	few	TRBD1	SAGAIPGQQETQY
TRBV5-1	TRBJ2-5	.	.	ASSPGAREETQY
TRBV25-1	TRBJ1-2	few	.	ASSESGRNYGYT
TRBV12-3/TRBV12-4	TRBJ2-3	.	TRBD2	ASRRTSGETDTQY
TRBV5-1	TRBJ1-1	.	.	ASSFSFLNTEAF
TRBV5-1	.	few	.	ASSLEGHEQF
TRBV10-3	TRBJ2-3	.	.	ATIGSGDTDTQY
TRBV20-1	TRBJ2-5	.	TRBD2	SARGVGGAETQY
TRBV20-1	TRBJ2-6	few	.	SATGANVLT
TRBV12-3/TRBV12-4	TRBJ1-1	few	.	ASSLTVNKNTEAF
TRBV5-1	TRBJ2-5	.	.	ASSRPAQGQETQY
TRBV15	.	.	.	ATSSVIWAGGGETQY
TRBV5-1	TRBJ2-4	.	.	ASSSQLTGSNIQY
TRBV18	TRBJ2-7	.	TRBD1	ASSPPGQLHEQY
TRBV12-3/TRBV12-4	TRBJ1-4	few	.	ASSRRSEKLF
TRBV5-1	TRBJ2-3	.	.	ASSLPGGSTDTQY
TRBV12-3/TRBV12-4	TRBJ2-5	.	.	ASSKPTGAQETQY
TRBV19	TRBJ1-5	.	.	ASSIDPRGNQPQH
TRBV28	TRBJ2-5	few	TRBD2	ASSLQGSGGVRGTQY
TRBV4-1	TRBJ2-7	few	.	ASSQVVIAYEQY
TRBV9	TRBJ2-5	few	.	ASNRSWVQETQY
TRBV2	TRBJ1-4	.	.	ASSRAATNEKLF
TRBV3-1	TRBJ2-5	many	.	ASSRQGEETQY
TRBV5-1	TRBJ2-1	.	.	ASSFTGHNEQF
TRBV18	TRBJ2-1	few	TRBD2	ASSRPSGTKSYNEQF
TRBV7-2	TRBJ2-3	.	.	ASGIAHFLDTQY
TRBV6-5	TRBJ2-1	few	TRBD1	ASRRTGGLGNEQF
TRBV15	TRBJ2-7	.	TRBD2	ATSRDTGGGYEQY
TRBV11-2	TRBJ2-7	few	.	ASSLALSSYEQY
TRBV28	TRBJ1-2	.	.	ASSTGGALYGYT
TRBV10-3	TRBJ2-3	.	.	AISEPGGADTQY
TRBV7-3	TRBJ1-2	.	.	VWRGGDGYT
TRBV2	TRBJ1-1	few	TRBD1	ASSQRQGGRSTEAF